The 9 T cell receptor beta chains given below trace back to one sample, sequenced in a study of memory CD4+ T cells and cytomegalovirus serostatus. Clones were sequenced by immunoSEQ multiplex PCR, and TCRdb holds only the in-frame ones, with some missing. Of approximately 40,000 clones in the sample, around 72% were seen once. Single viable CD3+CD4+CD8-CD45RO+ cells were sorted as the memory CD4+ T cells. The specimen sequenced was memory CD4+ T cells from blood. These receptors all come from an adult in good health and CMV-seronegative.

V usage is TRBV5-6 and J usage is TRBJ2-1; weak D call: TRBD2 (7 bases). This CDR3 has 16 residues. The ends were cut back, 0 bases at V and 8 bases at J, with 18 bases in the middle. Germline V CDR1 and CDR2: SGHDT, YYEEEE. The CDR3 nucleotides read TGTGCCAGCAGCTTGGAGGCGGGGGCCGCATCCTATGAGCAGTTCTTC. This codes for CASSLEAGAASYEQFF. The whole variable domain, remainder taken from reference TRBV5-6 and TRBJ2-1, is DAGVTQSPTHLIKTRGQQVTLRCSPKSGHDTVSWYQQALGQGPQFIFQYYEEEERQRGNFPDRFSGHQFPNYSSELNVNALLLGDSALYLCASSLEAGAASYEQFFGPGTRLTVL.

In this sample, this clone turned up a few times. J is TRBJ1-4 and V is TRBV6-5; D call uncertain. Per germline, CDR1 MNHEY and CDR2 SVGAGI. Trimming stripped 2 bases from V and 0 bases from J, with 7 bases between. This CDR3 is built from 15 residues. The CDR3 bases are TGTGCCAGCAGTTACGCTCAGGCAACTAATGAAAAACTGTTTTTT. Residues: CASSYAQATNEKLFF.

V is TRBV2 and J is TRBJ1-4, with TRBD1 matching over 10 bases. Germline CDR1 and CDR2: SNHLY and FYNNEI. The junction had 15 bases not matched to a gene; V was cut back by 6 bases and J by 8 bases. The CDR3 totals 17 residues. CDR3 loop: CASRRGTGVILREKLFF. DNA for the CDR3: TGTGCCAGCAGGAGAGGGACAGGGGTGATTCTTCGGGAAAAACTGTTTTTT.

The chain uses TRBV15 and TRBJ1-1; D ambiguous. V was shortened by 3 bases and J by 5 bases, with 4 bases between the two germline ends. This CDR3 is built from 11 residues. Germline-derived CDR1 and CDR2 are LNHNV and YYDKDF (reference sequence). The CDR3 region is CATSRGTEAFF. The DNA for the CDR3 is TGTGCCACCAGCAGGGGAACTGAAGCTTTCTTT.

The CDR3 protein is CASSLGSSSYGYTF. The CDR3 nucleotides are TGTGCCAGCAGCTTAGGATCGAGCAGCTATGGCTACACCTTC. This chain links TRBV7-9 with TRBJ1-2; D is unclear. The ends were cut back, 1 base at V and 4 bases at J, with 10 bases in the middle. CDR1 is SEHNR and CDR2 is FQNEAQ in the germline V gene (reference sequence). The CDR3 extends over 14 amino acids.

This chain links TRBV19 with TRBJ1-5; D is uncertain. Per the germline V gene, CDR1 is LNHDA and CDR2 is SQIVND (reference sequence). V gave up 6 bases and J gave up 5 bases, with 11 bases separating them. This CDR3 contains 13 residues. CDR3 sequence: CASRPKSYQPQHF. CDR3 coding DNA: TGTGCCAGTAGGCCTAAAAGTTATCAGCCCCAGCATTTT.

This chain joins TRBV2 and TRBJ1-1, with D maybe TRBD1 (5 bases). The germline gives CDR1 SNHLY, CDR2 FYNNEI. The ends were cut back, 4 bases at V and 6 bases at J, with 15 bases in the middle. This CDR3 is built from 14 residues. CDR3 sequence: CASSVGAEGSEAFF. The CDR3 nucleotides are TGTGCCAGCAGTGTCGGGGCAGAGGGGTCTGAAGCTTTCTTT.

This clone was observed a single time. The rearrangement links TRBV5-6 to TRBJ1-1; D perhaps matches TRBD1 (5 bases). The CDR3 spans 13 residues. Germline CDR1 SGHDT, CDR2 YYEEEE. V lost 2 bases, J lost 11 bases, and 16 bases lay in between. The CDR3 is CASSFSRVGGAFF. The CDR3 region has the DNA TGTGCCAGCAGCTTTTCCAGGGTGGGGGGGGCTTTCTTT.

The CDR3 DNA reads as TGTGCCAGCAGTGAAAAGGCCTATAGCAATCAGCCCCAGCATTTT. It encodes CASSEKAYSNQPQHF. The chain has TRBV6-1 and TRBJ1-5; D remains ambiguous. Germline V gene data show CDR1 as MNHNS and CDR2 as SASEGT. The CDR3 covers 15 residues. Trimming took 2 bases from V and 0 from J, leaving 8 bases between them.